These 27 T cell receptor beta chains were sequenced from one sample in a study of cytomegalovirus exposure and HLA in healthy donors. Clones were read by immunoSEQ multiplex PCR, and TCRdb kept only the in-frame ones, dropping some. Counted here are over 200,000 clones, roughly 87% occurring once; the ten biggest clones make up 1.5% to 2%. Sequencing was performed on PBMCs. The source is a woman younger than 35 in good health and CMV-seropositive.

The rearrangement joins TRBV6-4 to TRBJ2-4; TRBD2 matches 11 bases. The CDR3 is 15 amino acids. Germline CDR1 is MRHNA and CDR2 is SNTAGT. Trimming removed 6 bases from V and 8 bases from J; junction bases left unmatched: 9. DNA for the CDR3: TGTGCCAGCAGCTCAGGGGGACTAGCGGCCGACATTCAGTACTTC. It yields the protein CASSSGGLAADIQYF.

This clone was detected only once. V and J are TRBV5-1 and TRBJ2-1; 7 nucleotides line up with TRBD2. The ends lost 4 bases at V and 7 bases at J; junction bases unmatched: 11. Looked up from germline, CDR1 is SGHRS and CDR2 is YFSETQ. The CDR3 loop spans 15 amino acids. The CDR3 nucleotides are TGCGCCAGCAGCCTGAGCCCCGGCGGGGGAAATGAGCAGTTCTTC. Protein product: CASSLSPGGGNEQFF.

V and J are TRBV27 and TRBJ2-1; 10 bases align to TRBD2. CDR1 and CDR2 (germline): MNHEY, SMNVEV (reference sequence). This CDR3 has 15 amino acids. Losses at the gene ends were 5 bases for V and 10 bases for J; bases not matched to a gene: 11. The CDR3 spells CASSPRLAGAGEQFF. CDR3 DNA: TGTGCCAGCAGTCCCCGGCTAGCGGGAGCGGGCGAGCAGTTCTTC.

This chain uses TRBV5-1 with TRBJ2-2; 11 bases agree with TRBD2. Germline CDR1 reads SGHRS; CDR2 reads YFSETQ. The V gene end was trimmed by 4 bases and the J gene end by 3 bases; junction bases not matched to a gene: 5. CDR3 length: 16 residues. CDR3 in amino acids: CASSGLAGGYTGELFF. Here the CDR3 DNA reads TGCGCCAGCAGCGGCCTAGCGGGAGGCTACACCGGGGAGCTGTTTTTT.

V usage is TRBV15 and J usage is TRBJ1-1; D remains ambiguous. Germline V gene data show CDR1 as LNHNV and CDR2 as YYDKDF (reference sequence). V was clipped by 4 bases and J by 1 base, with 7 bases between them. This CDR3 has 13 residues. Here the CDR3 DNA reads TGTGCCACCAGCATTACAACGAACACTGAAGCTTTCTTT. Amino acids: CATSITTNTEAFF.

The V gene is TRBV9, the J gene TRBJ2-7; TRBD2 aligns across 13 bases. CDR1 SGDLS and CDR2 YYNGEE come from the germline V gene. The CDR3 is made up of 16 amino acids. V was pared by 4 bases and J by 4 bases, with 8 bases of the junction left unmatched. CDR3 loop: CASSSRGTSGIYEQYF. Here the CDR3 DNA reads TGTGCCAGCAGCTCCCGGGGGACTAGCGGGATATACGAGCAGTACTTC.

The genes are TRBV27 and TRBJ1-2; D is undetermined. Germline V gives CDR1 MNHEY, CDR2 SMNVEV (reference sequence). This CDR3 comprises 14 residues. The ends were cut back, 3 bases at V and 4 bases at J, with 12 bases in the middle. The CDR3 sequence: CASSFTQDFYGYTF. In nucleotides, the CDR3 is TGTGCCAGCAGTTTTACCCAGGATTTCTATGGCTACACCTTC.

This clone has a handful of counts. The chain links TRBV5-5 to TRBJ1-2; TRBD1 is a possible D gene (6 bases). V lost 4 bases to trimming and J lost 2 bases, with 9 bases between them. CDR3 length equals 13 residues. The germline V gene has CDR1 SGHKS and CDR2 YYEKEE (reference sequence). The CDR3 loop is CASSATGNYGYTF. CDR3 coding DNA: TGTGCCAGCAGCGCGACAGGAAACTATGGCTACACCTTC.

The genes are TRBV25-1 and TRBJ1-4, with D hard to call. This CDR3 comprises 13 residues. Trimming removed 9 bases at V and 8 bases at J, with 16 bases between. CDR1 and CDR2 from the germline V gene are MGHDK and SYGVNS. This CDR3 reads CASTPGRFEKLFF. CDR3 bases: TGTGCCAGTACGCCCGGCAGGTTCGAAAAACTGTTTTTT.

The rearrangement uses TRBV25-1 and TRBJ2-1; perhaps TRBD2 as D (5 bases). Germline V CDR1 and CDR2: MGHDK, SYGVNS. This CDR3 region has 14 residues. Trimming pared 1 base from V and 6 bases from J, leaving 10 bases between. CDR3 DNA: TGTGCCAGCAGTGAATTTACTAGGGCCAATGAGCAGTTCTTC. Translation: CASSEFTRANEQFF. The complete variable domain, with remaining parts taken from reference TRBV25-1 and TRBJ2-1, reads EADIYQTPRYLVIGTGKKITLECSQTMGHDKMYWYQQDPGMELHLIHYSYGVNSTEKGDLSSESTVSRIRTEHFPLTLESARPSHTSQYLCASSEFTRANEQFFGPGTRLTVL.

This chain's CDR3 is CASSLTISSYEQYF. The CDR3 DNA is TGTGCCAGCAGTTTAACAATCAGCTCCTACGAGCAGTACTTC. The chain carries TRBV27 and TRBJ2-7, with D hard to call. The CDR3 length is 14 residues. Germline CDR1 MNHEY, CDR2 SMNVEV (reference sequence). Trimming pared 2 bases from V and 0 bases from J, leaving 8 bases between.

The chain uses TRBV28 and TRBJ1-3; 12 positions match TRBD1. In germline, CDR1 is MDHEN, CDR2 SYDVKM. CDR3 length: 15 amino acids. V lost 8 bases to trimming and J lost 8 bases; unmatched junction nucleotides: 10. The CDR3 loop reads CASGTRDRGPDTIYF. The DNA for the CDR3 is TGTGCCAGCGGGACCCGGGACAGGGGGCCGGACACCATATATTTT.

The chain recombines TRBV5-4 with TRBJ2-7, with 9 bases fitting TRBD2. The germline V gene has CDR1 SGHNT and CDR2 YYREEE (reference sequence). The CDR3 runs to 16 residues. Trimming at V came to 3 bases and at J to 7 bases, leaving 14 bases not matched to a gene. CDR3: CASSSPSGRPTGEQYF. In DNA form, the CDR3 reads TGTGCCAGCAGCTCACCGAGCGGGAGGCCCACGGGGGAGCAGTACTTC.

This chain links TRBV28 with TRBJ2-4; D is unresolved. The V gene's germline CDR1 is MDHEN and CDR2 SYDVKM. The CDR3 covers 16 residues. The V end was cut by 2 bases, the J end by 0 bases, with 11 bases between. The CDR3 DNA sequence: TGTGCCAGCAGTTTAGGCAGGTGGGTAGCCAAAAACATTCAGTACTTC. As protein: CASSLGRWVAKNIQYF.

A note on this clone: At one end, the junction sequence differs from germline, possibly due to a read error. The chain carries TRBV7-7 and TRBJ2-5, with D possibly TRBD1 on 6 matching bases. Germline V gene lookup returns CDR1 SSHAT and CDR2 FNYEAQ (reference sequence). The CDR3 is 14 amino acids. This chain's CDR3 is CASSSGQMRETQYF. DNA for the CDR3: TGTGCTAGCAGCTCTGGACAGATGAGAGAGACCCAGTACTTC.

The chain uses TRBV7-6 and TRBJ2-7; 7 nucleotides agree with TRBD2. V shed 5 bases, J shed 4 bases, and the junction held 20 bases outside the gene matches. CDR3 length equals 18 residues. CDR1 and CDR2 from the germline V gene are SGHVS and FNYEAQ. The CDR3 loop reads CASSQPLADPGHLYEQYF. CDR3 nucleotides: TGTGCCAGCAGCCAGCCGCTAGCGGACCCCGGCCACTTGTACGAGCAGTACTTC.

CDR3 residues: CASSQVTSGVSGELFF. In DNA, the CDR3 is TGCGCCAGCAGCCAAGTTACTAGCGGGGTGTCCGGGGAGCTGTTTTTT. The chain recombines TRBV4-1 with TRBJ2-2; TRBD2 matches 10 bases. The V segment lost 1 base and the J segment 6 bases; nucleotides outside the gene matches: 5. The CDR3 sequence is 16 residues long. Germline lookup yields CDR1 MGHRA and CDR2 YSYEKL.

This chain connects TRBV2 to TRBJ1-5; no definite D call. The germline V and J ends were trimmed by 6 bases and 4 bases, with 16 bases remaining between them. The length of the CDR3 is 15 residues. Germline-derived CDR1 and CDR2 are SNHLY and FYNNEI. The CDR3: CASREVVVGNQPQHF. The CDR3 nucleotides are TGTGCCAGCAGGGAGGTAGTAGTAGGTAATCAGCCCCAGCATTTT.

The chain carries TRBV5-1 and TRBJ2-3; maybe TRBD1 (7 bases). The CDR3 sequence is 15 residues long. V was cut by 4 bases and J by 3 bases, with 15 bases left in between. Germline CDR1 reads SGHRS; CDR2 reads YFSETQ. CDR3 nucleotides: TGCGCCAGCAGCCCTGGGGCAGGGGGGACAGATACGCAGTATTTT. Amino acid sequence: CASSPGAGGTDTQYF.

The CDR3 region is CASSIVPNSGTSGRRYEQYF. The DNA of the CDR3 is TGTGCCAGTAGTATAGTCCCCAATAGCGGGACTAGCGGGAGGCGCTACGAGCAGTACTTC. V gene TRBV19 combines with J gene TRBJ2-7; 15 bases map to TRBD2. Germline CDR1 and CDR2: LNHDA and SQIVND (reference sequence). Trimming cost V 1 base and J 3 bases; bases outside gene matches: 13. The CDR3 spans 20 residues.

CDR3 coding DNA: TGTGCCAGTAGTATAGCGCGGGGGACTTCTCCCTACGAGCAGTACTTC. This gives the protein CASSIARGTSPYEQYF. The V and J genes are TRBV19 and TRBJ2-7; TRBD2 matches 7 bases. The CDR3 has 16 residues. V lost 1 base to trimming and J lost 2 bases; unmatched junction nucleotides: 8. Germline CDR1 reads LNHDA; CDR2 reads SQIVND (reference sequence).

The chain employs TRBV27 and TRBJ2-7, with TRBD1 matching over 11 bases. The CDR3 is made up of 14 amino acids. The germline V gene has CDR1 MNHEY and CDR2 SMNVEV (reference sequence). The junction had 6 bases not matched to a gene; V was cut back by 5 bases and J by 6 bases. The CDR3 spells CASSPGTGGSEQYF. DNA of the CDR3: TGTGCCAGCAGTCCTGGGACAGGGGGGAGCGAGCAGTACTTC.

The chain carries TRBV7-2 and TRBJ1-3; unclear D gene. There are 14 residues in the CDR3. Trimming stripped 5 bases from V and 0 bases from J, with 8 bases between. CDR1 and CDR2 (germline): SGHTA, FQGNSA. The CDR3 region is CASSPQSSGNTIYF. CDR3 DNA: TGTGCCAGCAGCCCACAATCCTCTGGAAACACCATATATTTT.

The rearrangement links TRBV30 to TRBJ1-2; the D is unclear. The CDR3 runs 12 residues. Germline CDR1 GTSNPN, CDR2 SVGIG (reference sequence). V was shortened by 5 bases and J by 4 bases, with 11 bases between the two germline ends. The DNA for the CDR3 is TGTGCCTGGTTTTTCCCAGTCTATGGCTACACCTTC. Encoded protein: CAWFFPVYGYTF.

This chain joins TRBV19 and TRBJ2-3; no clear D. Trimming cost V 4 bases and J 2 bases, with 7 bases left between them. The V gene's germline CDR1 is LNHDA and CDR2 SQIVND (reference sequence). The CDR3 runs 13 residues. This CDR3 is CASSTKFTDTQYF. CDR3 nucleotides: TGTGCCAGTAGTACTAAATTCACAGATACGCAGTATTTT.

The V call is TRBV27, the J call TRBJ2-1, with D possibly matching TRBD2 (6 bases). Germline-derived CDR1 and CDR2 are MNHEY and SMNVEV (reference sequence). The CDR3 is 13 residues long. V shed 4 bases and J shed 2 bases, with 6 bases lying between them. The CDR3 nucleotides are TGTGCCAGCAGTTGGAGGGCCTACAATGAGCAGTTCTTC. This translates into CASSWRAYNEQFF.

Concerning this clone: Other nucleotide sequences in the sample specify the same CDR3. The chain couples TRBV27 to TRBJ2-7; weak D call: TRBD1 (5 bases). Trimming pared 2 bases from V and 2 bases from J, leaving 7 bases between. Germline V gene sequence: CDR1 MNHEY, CDR2 SMNVEV (reference sequence). The CDR3 is 13 residues long. This CDR3 reads CASSLAGTYEQYF. The CDR3 coding sequence is TGTGCCAGCAGTTTAGCAGGGACCTACGAGCAGTACTTC.